The 15 T cell receptor beta chains below were found in one sample sequenced in a study of response to subunit inactivated influenza vaccine. A single record per CDR3 protein comes from TCRdb applying MiXCR to the RT-PCR reads. Of about 700,000 distinct CDR3 sequences in the sample, approximately 15% were seen once. The specimen comprised PBMCs from blood, sampled 14 days before vaccination. These receptors were collected from a man aged 50 to 59 who received an inactivated influenza vaccine.

In its sample, this clonotype was seen many times. This chain links TRBV6-6 with TRBJ2-2; D might be TRBD2 (6 bases). V lost 5 bases and J lost 6, with 10 bases in between. Per germline, CDR1 MNHNY and CDR2 SVGAGI (reference sequence). The CDR3 has 13 amino acids. The CDR3: CASSPGGAGELFF. CDR3 bases: TGTGCCAGCAGTCCCGGCGGGGCCGGGGAGCTGTTTTTT.

This clonotype appeared a few times. V gene TRBV28 combines with J gene TRBJ2-7; 8 bases fit TRBD2. The germline CDR1 and CDR2 sequences are MDHEN and SYDVKM. CDR3 length: 14 amino acids. J lost 3 bases, V lost 7 bases, and 8 bases had no gene match. The CDR3 nucleotides read TGTGCCAGCAAGGGGGTTAGCGGGGACTACGAGCAGTACTTC. Its translation is CASKGVSGDYEQYF.

The sample holds a few counts of this clonotype. The chain couples TRBV12-3 or TRBV12-4 to TRBJ2-7; TRBD1 aligns across 12 bases. This CDR3 is 16 amino acids long. V lost 1 base, J lost 4 bases, and 5 bases stayed unmatched. CDR3 sequence reads: CASSLVMGQGAYEQYF. The CDR3 bases are TGTGCCAGCAGTTTAGTTATGGGACAGGGGGCTTACGAGCAGTACTTC.

This chain links TRBV7-3 with TRBJ2-5, with D possibly called TRBD1 or TRBD2 (5 bases each). With 5 bases removed from V and 5 bases from J, the gap between germline ends came to 12 bases. The CDR3 consists of 13 residues. Germline values: CDR1 SGHTA, CDR2 FQGTGA. The CDR3 loop reads CASSAGRDETQYF. The CDR3 bases are TGTGCCAGCAGCGCCGGACGGGACGAGACCCAGTACTTC.

This clonotype was detected only a few times. The chain carries TRBV2 and TRBJ2-4; the D is unclear. CDR1 is SNHLY and CDR2 is FYNNEI in the germline V gene. The CDR3 is made up of 19 amino acids. Trimming took off 1 base at V and 0 bases at J, with 19 bases between the two ends. As DNA, the CDR3 is TGTGCCAGCAGTGAAGTTGGGTGGAACGCAAGACTAGCCAAAAACATTCAGTACTTC. Protein product: CASSEVGWNARLAKNIQYF.

The chain combines TRBV7-9 with TRBJ2-1; a possible D gene is TRBD2 (6 bases). Germline V gene lookup returns CDR1 SEHNR and CDR2 FQNEAQ (reference sequence). The CDR3 loop spans 13 amino acids. The V and J ends lost 1 base and 15 bases respectively, with 16 bases between them. The DNA for the CDR3 is TGTGCCAGCAGCTTAGTAAGACTAGTGGGCTGGTTCTTC. Its translation is CASSLVRLVGWFF.

This clonotype was recorded at least ten times. The genes are TRBV7-6 and TRBJ1-2, with TRBD1 matching 10 bases. The CDR3 length is 14 residues. Germline CDR1 and CDR2: SGHVS and FNYEAQ. The J segment lost 6 bases and the V segment lost 1 base, leaving 2 bases of the junction unmatched. This chain's CDR3 is CASSLGTGGNGYTF. The DNA of the CDR3 is TGTGCCAGCAGCTTAGGGACAGGGGGAAATGGCTACACCTTC.

The V gene is TRBV12-3 or TRBV12-4, the J gene TRBJ2-7, with D possibly TRBD1 on 6 matching bases. The CDR3 extends over 15 amino acids. V was pared by 0 bases and J by 2 bases, with 11 bases between. CDR3 sequence (DNA): TGTGCCAGCAGTTTAGCCCTAACAGGGACCTACGAGCAGTACTTC. This gives the protein CASSLALTGTYEQYF.

This clonotype was recorded at least ten times. J is TRBJ2-1 and V is TRBV2, with D tentatively TRBD2 (5 bases). Germline V gene lookup returns CDR1 SNHLY and CDR2 FYNNEI. The CDR3 is 16 residues long. V shed 6 bases and J shed 0 bases, with 15 bases lying between them. This chain's CDR3 is CASRDSPSGSYNEQFF. The CDR3 DNA is TGTGCCAGCAGGGACTCGCCTTCTGGCTCCTACAATGAGCAGTTCTTC.

The rearrangement links TRBV7-8 to TRBJ1-4, with a possible D match to TRBD1 (6 bases). The CDR3 has 14 amino acids. V gave up 3 bases and J gave up 7 bases, with 12 bases separating them. Germline V gives CDR1 SGHVS, CDR2 FQNEAQ. The CDR3 sequence is CASSFTGRSEKLFF. The DNA of the CDR3 is TGTGCCAGCAGCTTCACAGGGAGGAGTGAAAAACTGTTTTTT.

This clonotype was observed at least ten times. The V call is TRBV12-3 or TRBV12-4, the J call TRBJ1-4; D unclear. V was clipped by 6 bases and J by 10 bases, with 9 bases between them. The CDR3 totals 11 residues. Here the CDR3 reads CASSVRGKLFF. CDR3 sequence (DNA): TGTGCCAGCAGCGTGAGAGGAAAACTGTTTTTT.

This clonotype occurred a few times. The chain has TRBV5-1 and TRBJ2-1; D may match TRBD1 or TRBD2 (5 bases each). This CDR3 region has 12 residues. Trimming left V 0 bases short and J 15 bases short, with 13 bases between. CDR1 SGHRS and CDR2 YFSETQ come from the germline V gene. CDR3 nucleotide sequence: TGCGCCAGCAGCTTGGCCCTGGGACCCGCGTTCTTC. Its translation: CASSLALGPAFF.

This sequence joins TRBV29-1 and TRBJ1-4; no clear D gene. The germline V and J ends were trimmed by 2 bases and 8 bases, with 3 bases remaining between them. Looked up from germline, CDR1 is SQVTM and CDR2 is ANQGSEA. This CDR3 contains 10 residues. The CDR3 nucleotides are TGCAGCGTTGAAAGAGAAAAACTGTTTTTT. Protein sequence: CSVEREKLFF.

There are a few counts of this clonotype. The chain employs TRBV29-1 and TRBJ1-2; D is perhaps TRBD1 (5 bases). From germline, CDR1 is SQVTM and CDR2 ANQGSEA. V was cut by 3 bases and J by 10 bases, with 15 bases left in between. This CDR3 has 12 amino acids. The CDR3 DNA follows: TGCAGCGTTGATTTGTCAGGGATCAACTACACCTTC. Translation gives CSVDLSGINYTF.

This clonotype was counted ten times or more. J is TRBJ2-1 and V is TRBV10-3; D gene ambiguous. V gave up 4 bases and J gave up 2 bases, with 12 bases separating them. There are 15 residues in the CDR3. CDR1 is ENHRY and CDR2 is SYGVKD in the germline V gene. CDR3 sequence reads: CAISVWGETYNEQFF. DNA of the CDR3: TGTGCCATCAGTGTTTGGGGTGAAACCTACAATGAGCAGTTCTTC.